The rows below give T cell receptor beta chains drawn from one sample of a study of CD8+ T cells in alopecia areata. The repertoire was sequenced with immunoSEQ multiplex PCR; TCRdb's copy has only in-frame clones and lacks some. The sample holds around 140,000 clones, roughly half seen once. Source: CD4+ T cells sorted from blood, taken at week 0. These receptors all stem from a human donor with alopecia areata. Both conserved end residues are trimmed from each CDR3. A D gene is named only where the DNA matches it firmly.

CDR3 protein	V gene	J gene	D gene
ASSQGGNQGRTEAF	TRBV4-1	TRBJ1-1	.
ATSRGWDTGELF	TRBV15	TRBJ2-2	.
ASSLGQTTETQY	TRBV5-1	TRBJ2-5	.
SVAGQGYEQY	TRBV29-1	TRBJ2-7	TRBD1
ASQTRGQPQH	TRBV27	TRBJ1-5	.
AISNGVNEQF	TRBV10-3	TRBJ2-1	.
ASAFSPETQY	TRBV10-3	TRBJ2-5	.
AWDPGQATLQY	TRBV30	TRBJ2-4	TRBD1
AWLLAGGTDTQY	TRBV30	TRBJ2-3	TRBD2
ASSLGTNTEAF	TRBV5-1	TRBJ1-1	.
SVVNTEAF	TRBV29-1	TRBJ1-1	.
ASSVDIGTVDAF	TRBV5-4	TRBJ1-1	TRBD1
ASSYILTSGRDNEQF	TRBV7-9	TRBJ2-1	TRBD2
ASSESRTESQY	TRBV25-1	TRBJ2-4	.
ASSRGGGTEAF	TRBV11-2	TRBJ1-1	.
ASSLAGQGAGEQY	TRBV7-2	TRBJ2-7	TRBD1
SVEVGRYNEQF	TRBV29-1	TRBJ2-1	.
ASSPRRGRGALGEQF	TRBV7-2	TRBJ2-1	TRBD2
ASSLSVPTDTQY	TRBV5-1	TRBJ2-3	.
ASASYRASGGYEQY	TRBV4-1	TRBJ2-7	TRBD2
ASSFSGGLLNEQF	TRBV7-9	TRBJ2-1	.
ASSLQGNQPQH	TRBV27	TRBJ1-5	.
ASSLSGIGYGYT	TRBV5-6	TRBJ1-2	.
ASSPAAGARGNEQF	TRBV7-9	TRBJ2-1	TRBD2
ASSLSTGRETQY	TRBV27	TRBJ2-5	.
ASSPREMTGGDQPQH	TRBV4-2	TRBJ1-5	TRBD1
ASGLAGVGEQY	TRBV25-1	TRBJ2-7	TRBD2
ASSLSGTGGYNEQF	TRBV5-1	TRBJ2-1	TRBD1
SVEGANEQF	TRBV29-1	TRBJ2-1	.
ASSQGGDAYGYT	TRBV4-1	TRBJ1-2	.
AINRGDTEAF	TRBV6-6	TRBJ1-1	TRBD1
ATGLGYNEQF	TRBV15	TRBJ2-1	.
ASSRVRQETQY	TRBV13	TRBJ2-5	.
ASTEGQGSYEQY	TRBV5-1	TRBJ2-7	TRBD1
ASSQGQASYNEQF	TRBV4-3	TRBJ2-1	.
ASSPGTGTNTEAF	TRBV5-1	TRBJ1-1	TRBD1
AWSTGTGYEQY	TRBV30	TRBJ2-7	TRBD1
ASSFNGVTLRGELF	TRBV7-2	TRBJ2-2	.
ATTPDRGHTGELF	TRBV6-1	TRBJ2-2	TRBD1
ASSPRTSGGGELF	TRBV9	TRBJ2-2	TRBD2
ASSGQLNTEAF	TRBV5-6	TRBJ1-1	.
SVAPRLADEQY	TRBV29-1	TRBJ2-7	TRBD2
ASSSRGYSGNTIY	TRBV9	TRBJ1-3	.
ASSLSTPGGETQY	TRBV7-2	TRBJ2-5	TRBD2
SVRSTGNTGELF	TRBV29-1	TRBJ2-2	.
ASSSSGGTGANVLT	TRBV7-2	TRBJ2-6	TRBD1
ASSFQGGEAF	TRBV27	TRBJ1-1	TRBD1
SVNPQETQY	TRBV29-1	TRBJ2-5	.
ASSEGTVYEQY	TRBV25-1	TRBJ2-7	TRBD1
AISATGNYGYT	TRBV10-3	TRBJ1-2	.
SVGGAGVYNEQF	TRBV29-1	TRBJ2-1	TRBD2
ASRDRGSTEAF	TRBV23-1	TRBJ1-1	TRBD1
AWRPRSGAF	TRBV30	TRBJ1-1	.
ASSQAIRTPNFYGYT	TRBV4-1	TRBJ1-2	.
ASSLLTSGEQF	TRBV11-1	TRBJ2-1	TRBD2
AWGRGLAGGGDEQF	TRBV30	TRBJ2-1	TRBD2
SGSGRSYNEQF	TRBV29-1	TRBJ2-1	.